This passage covers 24 T cell receptor beta chains from one sample sequenced in a study of shared clonotypes between healthy human individuals. Data came from immunoSEQ multiplex PCR; TCRdb stores just in-frame clones and leaves some out. The sample carries some 500,000 clones, roughly 95% recorded once. The material sequenced was naive CD4+ T cells sorted from blood. Subset given: CD45RA+ positively selected. Source of these receptors: a woman aged 30 to 39 in good health.

This clone has just one count. This chain uses TRBV2 with TRBJ2-2; 8 nucleotides align to TRBD2. The CDR3 spans 17 residues. CDR1 is SNHLY and CDR2 is FYNNEI in the germline V gene. The V gene end was trimmed by 3 bases and the J gene end by 0 bases; junction bases not matched to a gene: 6. CDR3 residues: CASSDSSGFANTGELFF. The CDR3 DNA reads as TGTGCCAGCAGTGATTCTAGCGGGTTCGCGAACACCGGGGAGCTGTTTTTT. Together with reference TRBV2 and TRBJ2-2, the CDR3 gives the full variable domain: EPEVTQTPSHQVTQMGQEVILRCVPISNHLYFYWYRQILGQKVEFLVSFYNNEISEKSEIFDDQFSVERPDGSNFTLKIRSTKLEDSAMYFCASSDSSGFANTGELFFGEGSRLTVL.

The gene calls are TRBV27 and TRBJ2-3, with D possibly being TRBD2 (6 bases). Trimming pared 7 bases from V and 0 bases from J, leaving 23 bases between. Germline CDR1 reads MNHEY; CDR2 reads SMNVEV (reference sequence). The CDR3 is 18 amino acids. The CDR3 is CASTRGPPRESSTDTQYF. The CDR3 coding sequence is TGTGCCAGCACCAGAGGCCCCCCCCGGGAGTCTAGCACAGATACGCAGTATTTT.

CDR3 in DNA: TGTGCCAGCAGCTATGACACCCAAGAGACCCAGTACTTC. Encoded protein: CASSYDTQETQYF. The J gene is TRBJ2-5, the V gene TRBV5-4; D unclear. V lost 3 bases and J 1 base, leaving 7 bases between the germline ends. The CDR3 has 13 amino acids. CDR1 and CDR2 (germline): SGHNT, YYREEE (reference sequence).

The gene calls are TRBV5-1 and TRBJ1-2; 8 bases align to TRBD1. Looked up from germline, CDR1 is SGHRS and CDR2 is YFSETQ. V lost 0 bases, J lost 4 bases, and 8 bases stayed unmatched. This CDR3 has 16 amino acids. The CDR3 sequence: CASSLGQGSAGYGYTF. CDR3 in DNA: TGCGCCAGCAGCTTGGGACAGGGGTCCGCCGGCTATGGCTACACCTTC.

The CDR3 nucleotides read TGTGCCAGCAGTGGGGGACTAGCGGGAGGGTACGAGCAGTACTTC. Protein sequence: CASSGGLAGGYEQYF. J is TRBJ2-7 and V is TRBV6-1, with 16 nucleotides matching TRBD2. V lost 4 bases and J lost 4; bases outside the gene matches: 1. The CDR3 has 15 amino acids. Germline V lookup: CDR1 MNHNS, CDR2 SASEGT.

This clone was detected once. This chain joins TRBV19 and TRBJ2-2; 9 nucleotides align to TRBD1. This CDR3 has 16 amino acids. The V gene end was trimmed by 1 base and the J gene end by 5 bases; junction bases not matched to a gene: 5. The V gene's germline CDR1 is LNHDA and CDR2 SQIVND (reference sequence). The CDR3: CASSIGGQGRTGELFF. The CDR3 nucleotides are TGTGCCAGTAGTATAGGTGGACAGGGGCGAACCGGGGAGCTGTTTTTT.

The genes are TRBV2 and TRBJ1-4; D gene unclear. The V end lost 4 bases, the J end lost 1 base, and 7 bases lay between the germline ends. This CDR3 is built from 14 residues. The germline V gene has CDR1 SNHLY and CDR2 FYNNEI. The chain's CDR3 is CASSVSGTNEKLFF. For the CDR3, the DNA is TGTGCCAGCAGTGTAAGCGGAACTAATGAAAAACTGTTTTTT.

In this sample, this clone turned up once. The rearrangement joins TRBV7-8 to TRBJ2-3, with D perhaps TRBD2 (5 bases). The germline gives CDR1 SGHVS, CDR2 FQNEAQ. This CDR3 spans 13 amino acids. The V gene lost 4 bases and the J gene lost 5 bases, with 10 bases spanning the gap. This CDR3 reads CASSYWAGDTQYF. CDR3 coding DNA: TGTGCCAGCAGCTATTGGGCGGGAGATACGCAGTATTTT.

The J gene is TRBJ2-7, the V gene TRBV5-1; D is possibly TRBD1 (6 bases). The CDR3 is 12 residues long. CDR1 and CDR2 from the germline V gene are SGHRS and YFSETQ. V was clipped by 2 bases and J by 7 bases, with 10 bases between them. For the CDR3, the DNA is TGCGCCAGCAGCTTAGAACAGGGTGAGCAGTACTTC. As protein: CASSLEQGEQYF.

The chain combines TRBV19 with TRBJ1-2; D ambiguous. V was cut by 7 bases and J by 3 bases, with 9 bases left in between. The CDR3 totals 12 residues. Germline CDR1 is LNHDA and CDR2 is SQIVND (reference sequence). This chain's CDR3 is CASNTADYGYTF. The DNA of the CDR3 is TGTGCCAGTAATACAGCCGACTATGGCTACACCTTC.

The chain uses TRBV27 and TRBJ2-1; perhaps D is TRBD1 or TRBD2 (7 bases each). The CDR3 spans 15 residues. Deletions cut 6 bases from V and 5 bases from J, with 17 bases between. Germline V CDR1 and CDR2: MNHEY, SMNVEV (reference sequence). The CDR3 DNA sequence: TGTGCCAGCAGCCCCTGGGAGGGGGCGAACAATGAGCAGTTCTTC. Amino acids: CASSPWEGANNEQFF.

This chain connects TRBV19 to TRBJ1-5; TRBD1 matches at 9 bases. Trimming took 0 bases from V and 5 from J; bases not matched to a gene: 5. Germline V gene data show CDR1 as LNHDA and CDR2 as SQIVND (reference sequence). The CDR3 spans 16 residues. In DNA form, the CDR3 reads TGTGCCAGTAGTATAGATCGGGACAGGGCCCATCAGCCCCAGCATTTT. Its protein is CASSIDRDRAHQPQHF.

The CDR3 DNA sequence: TGTGCCAGCAGGTCCCCCGGGAGGGCCTACGAGCAGTACTTC. Translated, it gives CASRSPGRAYEQYF. The V and J genes are TRBV6-5 and TRBJ2-7; 8 nucleotides align to TRBD2. Losses at the gene ends were 6 bases for V and 2 bases for J; bases not matched to a gene: 6. Per germline, CDR1 MNHEY and CDR2 SVGAGI. The CDR3 contains 14 residues.

This rearrangement joins TRBV5-1 to TRBJ2-7; 7 bases are shared with TRBD2. CDR3 size: 14 residues. Germline V gives CDR1 SGHRS, CDR2 YFSETQ. V gave up 0 bases and J gave up 4 bases; unmatched junction bases: 4. CDR3 in DNA: TGCGCCAGCAGCTTGGAACTAGCGAGATACGAGCAGTACTTC. This translates into CASSLELARYEQYF.

CDR3 DNA: TGCGCCAGCAGTGAGGGGGTAGTTCGCTACGAGCAGTACTTC. It is translated as CASSEGVVRYEQYF. The chain is built from TRBV10-2 and TRBJ2-7; no clear D gene. From germline, CDR1 is WSHSY and CDR2 SAAADI. This CDR3 spans 14 amino acids. V gave up 2 bases and J gave up 3 bases, with 11 bases separating them.

The DNA for the CDR3 is TGCGCCAGCAGCGACGGGCCTGAGGGCACAGATACGCAGTATTTT. As protein: CASSDGPEGTDTQYF. The chain carries TRBV5-1 and TRBJ2-3; no clear D. V was shortened by 4 bases and J by 1 base, with 13 bases between the two germline ends. The CDR3 has 15 residues. Germline CDR1 SGHRS, CDR2 YFSETQ. The variable domain in full, with the rest retrieved from reference TRBV5-1 and TRBJ2-3, is KAGVTQTPRYLIKTRGQQVTLSCSPISGHRSVSWYQQTPGQGLQFLFEYFSETQRNKGNFPGRFSGRQFSNSRSEMNVSTLELGDSALYLCASSDGPEGTDTQYFGPGTRLTVL.

CDR3 region: CASGHAGQGGTGELFF. Here the CDR3 DNA reads TGTGCTAGTGGCCACGCGGGACAGGGTGGCACCGGGGAGCTGTTTTTT. The genes are TRBV12-5 and TRBJ2-2, with 9 bases lining up with TRBD1. This CDR3 region has 16 residues. CDR1 and CDR2 from the germline V gene are LGHNT and FRNRAP. V dropped 6 bases and J dropped 4; count of bases not matched to a gene: 9.

The chain uses TRBV18 and TRBJ1-5, with TRBD1 as a possible D gene (6 bases). Germline V gene sequence: CDR1 KGHSH, CDR2 LQKENI. The CDR3 covers 13 residues. V shed 0 bases and J shed 6 bases, with 6 bases lying between them. This chain's CDR3 is CASSPPQGQPQHF. For the CDR3, the DNA is TGTGCCAGCTCACCACCACAGGGTCAGCCCCAGCATTTT.

This chain connects TRBV13 to TRBJ2-3, with 8 bases lining up with TRBD2. This CDR3 contains 16 residues. CDR1 and CDR2 from the germline V gene are PRHDT and FYEKMQ (reference sequence). V lost 5 bases to trimming and J lost 4 bases; unmatched junction nucleotides: 11. The CDR3: CASSLLAGGPADTQYF. Here the CDR3 DNA reads TGTGCCAGCAGCCTTCTGGCGGGAGGCCCCGCAGATACGCAGTATTTT.

The V call is TRBV6-5, the J call TRBJ2-5, with a weak D call TRBD1 (5 bases). Germline CDR1 MNHEY, CDR2 SVGAGI. Trimming pared 2 bases from V and 1 base from J, leaving 11 bases between. This CDR3 has 15 residues. This chain's CDR3 is CASSYTTGIQETQYF. CDR3 DNA: TGTGCCAGCAGTTACACCACAGGAATCCAAGAGACCCAGTACTTC.

V and J are TRBV5-4 and TRBJ1-2; TRBD1 agrees at 9 bases. The V and J ends lost 3 bases and 3 bases, in that order; junction bases with no gene match: 3. Germline V gene sequence: CDR1 SGHNT, CDR2 YYREEE (reference sequence). The CDR3 spans 14 residues. The CDR3 is CASSSDRGDYGYTF. CDR3 in DNA: TGTGCCAGCAGCTCGGACAGGGGAGACTATGGCTACACCTTC.

The chain couples TRBV5-1 to TRBJ2-1; 10 bases align to TRBD2. Per the germline V gene, CDR1 is SGHRS and CDR2 is YFSETQ. J gave up 6 bases and V 1 base, and 4 bases lay outside the gene matches. The CDR3 consists of 15 residues. In DNA form, the CDR3 reads TGCGCCAGCAGCTTGAATAGCGGGAGGCCCAATGAGCAGTTCTTC. Translation gives CASSLNSGRPNEQFF.

The genes are TRBV5-4 and TRBJ1-2; D gene unclear. Germline CDR1 SGHNT, CDR2 YYREEE (reference sequence). Trimming left V 0 bases short and J 3 bases short, with 12 bases between. This CDR3 region has 15 residues. Here the CDR3 reads CASSLAPGNDYGYTF. The CDR3 DNA reads as TGTGCCAGCAGCTTGGCCCCGGGCAACGACTATGGCTACACCTTC.

The count of this clone is one. This chain connects TRBV6-5 to TRBJ1-1, with D perhaps TRBD1 (5 bases). Germline V gene data show CDR1 as MNHEY and CDR2 as SVGAGI. With 0 bases removed from V and 9 bases from J, the gap between germline ends came to 11 bases. This CDR3 region has 13 residues. The CDR3 region is CASSYSRGLQAFF. DNA of the CDR3: TGTGCCAGCAGTTACTCGAGGGGACTCCAAGCTTTCTTT.